The T cell receptor (beta chain) described here comes from a study of T cell responses to AZD1222 COVID-19 vaccine (dated by TCRdb to the early 2020s). As for the study more broadly: A total of approximately 240 trial participants underwent TCR sequencing, of whom about 210 had received two doses of AZD1222 and about 25 had received two doses of the MenACWY control vaccine. Trial participants were enrolled into age subgroups of 18-55, 56-69 and 70-plus years, which contained about 150, 27 and 61 TCR-sequenced participants, respectively.

A note on this clone: The antigen it recognizes is unknown. No base quality information exists; no much larger clone differs at one position.

The CDR3 regions of human TCRbeta chains were subjected to immunosequencing. For the original study's pipeline: TCRs in the repertoires were matched against a reference library of SARS-CoV-2-specific TCRs that had been generated with the MIRA antigen-specificity platform. Breadth meant the fraction of unique TCRs that were SARS-CoV-2-associated, whereas depth meant the fraction of total T cells that were SARS-CoV-2-associated. Using the MIRA data, each spike-specific TCR was assigned both to the spike region to which the TCR was reactive and to a CD4 or CD8 class. Log10-transformed breadth and depth values were compared by one-way ANOVA with Sidak's multiple comparisons tests. This is the immuneACCESS table as TCRdb keeps it, with only in-frame sequences that have V and J called. A part of the clones is gone; compared with another copy, unresolved V genes explain less than half, and the rest is unexplained. D and trimming come from the DNA, and the V and J calls and clone size come from that table. This sample is represented by over 150,000 clones; 70% to 90% of them were singletons. The ten largest account for 0.85% to 1.2% of the sample.

Overall study results and their limits: After two AZD1222 doses, both the breadth and the depth of spike-specific TCRs were significantly higher than at day 0 and than in MenACWY recipients. In the small 56-69-year group, the increase in depth fell short of significance, most likely because of low power. Conclusions about previously exposed vaccinees were limited because only a handful of AZD1222 recipients were SARS-CoV-2 seropositive at baseline. Most participants were white British and females outnumbered males, and the authors suggested that clonal diversity may have been underestimated. The whole spike protein was spanned by vaccine-associated CD4 TCRs, and dominant responses were seen in regions 160-218 and 743-854. Epitopes outside the regions mutated in the B.1.351 and B.1.1.7 variants were reportedly recognized by nearly half of the unique spike-specific TCRs. Because no day 14 peak-response samples were available, repertoires were characterized only after the peak T cell response.

The time point tag for this specimen amounts to: about 28 days (+/-7) after the second vaccine dose. AZD1222 recipients whose second dose came at about 4 weeks and those whose second dose came at about 12 weeks were combined into one group, since spike-specific TCR depth and breadth did not differ between the two schedules. Vaccinee samples were obtained from the UK trials COV001 and COV002, which included a single-blind randomized controlled phase 2/3 trial of AZD1222 (ChAdOx1 nCoV-19) in healthy adults. For TCRbeta chain sequencing, PBMC samples from trial participants were taken at day 0 and at day 28 after the second dose. Deletion took 7 bases off V and 4 bases off J, with a span of 11 bases between the germline ends. The CDR3 sequence holds 13 residues, the cysteine and phenylalanine included. Of all the DNA, just the CDR3 is kept, 39 bases in frame from base 1. From the germline V gene (reference sequence), CDR1 is LNHDA and CDR2 is SQIVND.

This receptor chain uses TRBV19 and TRBJ1-5; TRBD1 is possibly the D segment (6 matching bases). Sequences were derived from peripheral blood, sampled 28 days after the second AZD1222 dose. The clonotype comes from an adult who received the AZD1222 COVID-19 vaccine. The bases read TGTGCCAGTAATACCGGGACAAATCAGCCCCAGCATTTT. This yields the protein CASNTGTNQPQHF.